These 9 T cell receptor beta chains were sequenced from one sample in a study of OX40 agonist ivuxolimab in advanced cancers. Assay: immunoSEQ multiplex PCR; the TCRdb copy retains only in-frame clones and omits some. Of 68,000 or so clones in the sample, approximately 90% were seen once. The source material was CD4+ or CD8+ T cells sorted from blood, sampled in a trial of the OX40 agonist ivuxolimab. The receptors here all came from an adult with an advanced solid tumor such as melanoma, head and neck, liver or kidney cancer.

The chain joins TRBV6-6 to TRBJ2-7; tentative D call: TRBD1 (6 bases). Germline CDR1 and CDR2: MNHNY and SVGAGI (reference sequence). Trimming pared 5 bases from V and 1 base from J, leaving 15 bases between. The CDR3 is 15 amino acids. Here the CDR3 DNA reads TGTGCCAGCAGTCCTCGACAGGCCCCGTCCTACGAGCAGTACTTC. Protein product: CASSPRQAPSYEQYF.

This clone was counted between two and nine times. The rearrangement joins TRBV19 to TRBJ2-1; TRBD2 aligns across 9 bases. There are 13 residues in the CDR3. Per the germline V gene, CDR1 is LNHDA and CDR2 is SQIVND (reference sequence). The ends lost 6 bases at V and 10 bases at J; junction bases unmatched: 7. CDR3 sequence reads: CASSLAGYGEQFF. The CDR3 nucleotides read TGTGCCAGTAGCCTAGCGGGGTACGGAGAGCAGTTCTTC.

The genes are TRBV6-5 and TRBJ1-4; 10 bases fit TRBD1. The CDR3 runs 14 residues. Germline CDR1 MNHEY, CDR2 SVGAGI. V dropped 6 bases and J dropped 4; count of bases not matched to a gene: 2. CDR3 sequence (DNA): TGTGCCAGCAGCTGGGACAGGGGTAATGAAAAACTGTTTTTT. Translation: CASSWDRGNEKLFF.

As concerns this clone: A junction boundary mismatches the germline segment, possibly from a read error. This rearrangement joins TRBV6-1 to TRBJ1-1; TRBD1 matches 9 bases. CDR1 and CDR2 from the germline V gene are MNHNS and SASEGT. The CDR3 sequence is 17 residues long. The CDR3 is CASSEGTGRFMNTEAFF. The CDR3 nucleotides are TGTGCCAGCAGCGAAGGGACAGGGAGGTTCATGAACACTGAAGCTTTCTTT.

The chain has TRBV5-1 and TRBJ2-1; 14 bases match TRBD2. Germline CDR1 and CDR2: SGHRS and YFSETQ. This CDR3 has 15 residues. V lost 0 bases and J lost 10; bases outside the gene matches: 3. CDR3 DNA: TGCGCCAGCAGCTTGGGGGGACTAGCGGGAGAAGAGCAGTTCTTC. Amino acids: CASSLGGLAGEEQFF. Combining the CDR3 with reference TRBV5-1 and TRBJ2-1 gives the whole variable domain KAGVTQTPRYLIKTRGQQVTLSCSPISGHRSVSWYQQTPGQGLQFLFEYFSETQRNKGNFPGRFSGRQFSNSRSEMNVSTLELGDSALYLCASSLGGLAGEEQFFGPGTRLTVL.

V usage is TRBV7-2 and J usage is TRBJ1-2; the D gene is possibly TRBD1 (5 bases). The CDR3 sequence is 15 residues long. V was clipped by 5 bases and J by 4 bases, with 17 bases between them. Germline V gene data show CDR1 as SGHTA and CDR2 as FQGNSA. The CDR3 sequence is CASSPGRGKLYGYTF. In DNA, the CDR3 is TGTGCCAGCAGCCCCGGACGGGGCAAACTCTATGGCTACACCTTC.

This sequence joins TRBV19 and TRBJ2-1, with 9 bases aligning to TRBD1. V was pared by 3 bases and J by 6 bases, with 3 bases of the junction left unmatched. CDR3 length: 14 residues. CDR1 LNHDA and CDR2 SQIVND come from the germline V gene (reference sequence). The CDR3 nucleotides are TGTGCCAGTAGTATCCGGGACAGGGCCAATGAGCAGTTCTTC. This encodes CASSIRDRANEQFF.

This chain connects TRBV7-2 to TRBJ1-1, with D maybe TRBD1 (5 bases). Trimming removed 5 bases from V and 11 bases from J, with 15 bases in between. Germline CDR1 SGHTA, CDR2 FQGNSA. The CDR3 contains 12 residues. Here the CDR3 DNA reads TGTGCCAGCAGCCCGGGGCAGCCGAATGCTTTCTTT. Its translation is CASSPGQPNAFF.

The V call is TRBV5-4, the J call TRBJ2-5; 7 bases are a match to TRBD1. Trimming removed 4 bases from V and 1 base from J; junction bases left unmatched: 4. The CDR3 spans 14 residues. From germline, CDR1 is SGHNT and CDR2 YYREEE (reference sequence). The CDR3 DNA follows: TGTGCCAGCAGCACGGGACAGCCCCAAGAGACCCAGTACTTC. It yields the protein CASSTGQPQETQYF.